Following are 4 T cell receptor beta chains from one sample sequenced in a study of CD8 T cells in ankylosing spondylitis. TCRdb redid the calling of the 5' RACE reads with MiXCR, one entry per CDR3 protein. There are 50,000 or so distinct CDR3 sequences in the sample; approximately 8% occur only once, and 8% to 9.5% lies in the top ten. The material sequenced was blood, either unsorted or a sorted T cell fraction (not recorded which). The receptors were gathered from a female donor with ankylosing spondylitis or in good health (not recorded which).

This clonotype was detected many times. This chain uses TRBV4-1 with TRBJ1-5; D possibly corresponds to TRBD1 (5 bases). CDR1 is MGHRA and CDR2 is YSYEKL in the germline V gene. The V gene lost 4 bases and the J gene lost 7 bases, with 14 bases spanning the gap. CDR3 length equals 14 residues. The CDR3 DNA follows: TGCGCCAGCAGCCTAGGGAGGGGTAACCAGCCCCAGCATTTT. As protein: CASSLGRGNQPQHF.

This clonotype occurred many times. CDR3 region: CASSQDIGGVYNEQFF. The DNA for the CDR3 is TGCGCCAGCAGCCAAGATATCGGCGGAGTATACAATGAGCAGTTCTTC. The chain is built from TRBV4-1 and TRBJ2-1; D unresolved. This CDR3 has 16 amino acids. Trimming took 0 bases from V and 4 from J, leaving 13 bases between them. Germline V CDR1 and CDR2: MGHRA, YSYEKL.

This clonotype has a count of ten or more. The CDR3 loop reads CSAPGRAGVDTEAFF. The CDR3 coding sequence is TGCAGTGCCCCTGGTAGGGCAGGGGTCGACACTGAAGCTTTCTTT. This chain joins TRBV20-1 and TRBJ1-1; D may be TRBD1 (6 bases). The CDR3 runs to 15 residues. CDR1 and CDR2 (germline): DFQATT, SNEGSKA (reference sequence). V dropped 6 bases and J dropped 3 bases, with 20 bases sitting between them.

Ten or more counts support this clonotype. The genes are TRBV15 and TRBJ1-1, with D maybe TRBD1 (6 bases). Germline lookup yields CDR1 LNHNV and CDR2 YYDKDF (reference sequence). The CDR3 has 13 residues. The V and J ends lost 6 bases and 5 bases respectively, with 13 bases between them. The CDR3: CATSQDRRTEAFF. The DNA for the CDR3 is TGTGCCACCAGTCAGGACAGAAGGACTGAAGCTTTCTTT.